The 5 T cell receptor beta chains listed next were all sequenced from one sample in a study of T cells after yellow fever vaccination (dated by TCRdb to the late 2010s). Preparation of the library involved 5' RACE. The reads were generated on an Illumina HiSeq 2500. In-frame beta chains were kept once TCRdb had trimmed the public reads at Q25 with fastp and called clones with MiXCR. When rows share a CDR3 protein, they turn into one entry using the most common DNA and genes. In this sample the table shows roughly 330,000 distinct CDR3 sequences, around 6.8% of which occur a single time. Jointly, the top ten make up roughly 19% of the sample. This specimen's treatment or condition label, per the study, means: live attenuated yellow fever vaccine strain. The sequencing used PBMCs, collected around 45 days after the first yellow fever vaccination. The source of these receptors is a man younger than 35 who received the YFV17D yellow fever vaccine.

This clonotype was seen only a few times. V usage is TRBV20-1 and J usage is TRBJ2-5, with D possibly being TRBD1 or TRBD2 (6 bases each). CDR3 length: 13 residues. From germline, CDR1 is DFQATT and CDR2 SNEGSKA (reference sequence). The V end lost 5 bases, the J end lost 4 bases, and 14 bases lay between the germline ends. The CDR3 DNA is TGCAGTGCTCATATGGGGGGCCCAGAGACCCAGTACTTC. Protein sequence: CSAHMGGPETQYF.

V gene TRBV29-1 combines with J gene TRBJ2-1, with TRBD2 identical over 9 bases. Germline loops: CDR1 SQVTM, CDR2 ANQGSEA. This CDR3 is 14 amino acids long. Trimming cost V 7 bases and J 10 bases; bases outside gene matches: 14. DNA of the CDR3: TGCAGCGGGTTGGGCGGGGGGGCAAATCGCGAGCAGTTCTTC. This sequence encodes CSGLGGGANREQFF.

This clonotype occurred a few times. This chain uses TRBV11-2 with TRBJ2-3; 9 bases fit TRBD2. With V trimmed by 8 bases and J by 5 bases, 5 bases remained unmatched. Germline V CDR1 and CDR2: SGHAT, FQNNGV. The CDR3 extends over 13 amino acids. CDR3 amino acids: CASCGGAIDTQYF. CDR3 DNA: TGTGCCAGCTGCGGGGGGGCCATAGATACGCAGTATTTT.

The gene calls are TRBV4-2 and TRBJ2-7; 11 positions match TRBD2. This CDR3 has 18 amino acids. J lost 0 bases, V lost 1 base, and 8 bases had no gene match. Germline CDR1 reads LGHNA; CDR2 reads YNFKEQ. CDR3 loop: CASSQGLLAGGTSYEQYF. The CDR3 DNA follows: TGTGCCAGCAGCCAAGGTCTGTTAGCGGGGGGGACCTCCTACGAGCAGTACTTC.

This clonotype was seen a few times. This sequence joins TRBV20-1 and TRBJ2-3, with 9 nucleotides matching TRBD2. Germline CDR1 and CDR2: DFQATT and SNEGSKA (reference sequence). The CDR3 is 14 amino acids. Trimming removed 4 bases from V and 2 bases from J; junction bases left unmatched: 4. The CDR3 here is CSANLAGHTDTQYF. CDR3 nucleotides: TGCAGTGCTAATCTAGCGGGGCACACAGATACGCAGTATTTT.